Following are 7 T cell receptor beta chains from one sample sequenced in a study of blood T cell repertoires in COVID-19. Here immunoSEQ multiplex PCR was the method, and the copy in TCRdb shows in-frame clones only, minus some. The top ten clones hold approximately 1.3% of a sample with 250,000 to 300,000 clones, approximately 90% of them seen once. Sequenced sample: PBMCs or T cells enriched from blood (not recorded which). Receptors originate from a human donor in a cohort exposed to, infected with or recovered from COVID-19 (not recorded which). The donor label of this sample is uncertain.

This chain uses TRBV5-1 with TRBJ2-3; the D gene is possibly TRBD2 (5 bases). V was shortened by 0 bases and J by 0 bases, with 8 bases between the two germline ends. Per the germline V gene, CDR1 is SGHRS and CDR2 is YFSETQ. The CDR3 extends over 15 amino acids. CDR3 nucleotides: TGCGCCAGCAGCTTGGAATCGGGGAGCACAGATACGCAGTATTTT. The encoded protein is CASSLESGSTDTQYF.

The chain is built from TRBV5-1 and TRBJ2-5; possibly TRBD1 for D (5 bases). Germline lookup yields CDR1 SGHRS and CDR2 YFSETQ. This CDR3 contains 15 residues. Trimming cost V 4 bases and J 1 base, with 14 bases left between them. CDR3 in amino acids: CASSIPTVRQETQYF. Here the CDR3 DNA reads TGCGCCAGCAGCATCCCGACAGTACGCCAAGAGACCCAGTACTTC. Complete variable domain (other parts from reference TRBV5-1 and TRBJ2-5): KAGVTQTPRYLIKTRGQQVTLSCSPISGHRSVSWYQQTPGQGLQFLFEYFSETQRNKGNFPGRFSGRQFSNSRSEMNVSTLELGDSALYLCASSIPTVRQETQYFGPGTRLLVL.

This chain's CDR3 is CASSQGPGQGAKNEQFF. The CDR3 coding sequence is TGTGCCAGCAGCCAAGGTCCGGGACAGGGGGCAAAAAATGAGCAGTTCTTC. The V call is TRBV4-2, the J call TRBJ2-1, with TRBD1 identical over 12 bases. This CDR3 has 17 amino acids. With 1 base clipped from V and 7 bases from J, the junction kept 8 bases outside the gene matches. Germline V CDR1 and CDR2: LGHNA, YNFKEQ.

The chain has TRBV18 and TRBJ2-5; D uncertain. With 0 bases removed from V and 1 base from J, the gap between germline ends came to 3 bases. This CDR3 spans 13 amino acids. Germline CDR1 reads KGHSH; CDR2 reads LQKENI. The CDR3 region is CASSPPAQETQYF. CDR3 DNA: TGTGCCAGCTCACCACCGGCCCAAGAGACCCAGTACTTC.

The chain carries TRBV19 and TRBJ2-7, with D perhaps TRBD2 (6 bases). V was cut by 3 bases and J by 2 bases, with 11 bases left in between. The CDR3 is made up of 14 amino acids. The germline V gene encodes CDR1 LNHDA and CDR2 SQIVND (reference sequence). The CDR3 is CASSISGLTYEQYF. The CDR3 coding sequence is TGTGCCAGTAGTATTAGCGGCCTGACCTACGAGCAGTACTTC.

Written as DNA, the CDR3 is TGTGCCGTCCAGGGGTCCGTGGACGAGCAGTACTTC. Amino acids: CAVQGSVDEQYF. The rearrangement joins TRBV10-3 to TRBJ2-7; maybe TRBD1 (6 bases). V was cut by 11 bases and J by 5 bases, with 16 bases left in between. The CDR3 consists of 12 residues. Germline values: CDR1 ENHRY, CDR2 SYGVKD.

The genes are TRBV19 and TRBJ2-1; D gene uncertain. The CDR3 covers 13 residues. V dropped 5 bases and J dropped 6 bases, with 11 bases sitting between them. Looked up from germline, CDR1 is LNHDA and CDR2 is SQIVND (reference sequence). The CDR3 here is CASSALVLNEQFF. CDR3 nucleotides: TGTGCCAGTAGTGCCCTAGTACTCAATGAGCAGTTCTTC.